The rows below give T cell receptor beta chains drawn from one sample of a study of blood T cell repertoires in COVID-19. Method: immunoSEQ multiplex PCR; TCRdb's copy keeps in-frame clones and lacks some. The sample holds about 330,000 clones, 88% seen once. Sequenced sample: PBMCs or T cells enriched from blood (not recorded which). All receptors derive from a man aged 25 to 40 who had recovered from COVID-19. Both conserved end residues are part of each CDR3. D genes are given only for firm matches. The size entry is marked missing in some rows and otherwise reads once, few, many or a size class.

TGTGCCAGCAGCATCGGGACAGGGAACTCCTACGAGCAGTACTTC	CASSIGTGNSYEQYF	15	TRBD1	NA	TRBV7-2	TRBJ2-7
TGTGCCAGCGGTAGAGGGGGACTAGCGGGGAACTCTCGGCAGTTCTTC	CASGRGGLAGNSRQFF	16	TRBD2	NA	TRBV19	TRBJ2-1
TGTGCCAGCAGGTTACCGGGACTGACTAATGAAAAACTGTTTTTT	CASRLPGLTNEKLFF	15	NA	NA	TRBV9	TRBJ1-4
TGTGCCAGTAGTATCGGACAGGGCCAAGAGACCCAGTACTTC	CASSIGQGQETQYF	14	TRBD1	NA	TRBV19	TRBJ2-5
TGTGCCAGTAGTATCCGCGGGCCCGAGGCCTACAATGAGCAGTTCTTC	CASSIRGPEAYNEQFF	16	NA	NA	TRBV19	TRBJ2-1
TGTGCCAGCAGTTTAAAACCCCCAGGGGAACTACTAGCGGGTACCCTCTATGAGCAGTTCTTC	CASSLKPPGELLAGTLYEQFF	21	TRBD2	NA	TRBV27	TRBJ2-1
TGTGCCAGCAGTACACCCGGGACAGGGGTTGAAAAACTGTTTTTT	CASSTPGTGVEKLFF	15	TRBD1	NA	TRBV28	TRBJ1-4
TGTGCCAGCAGCGTAGATACAGGGCTCGGCAATGAGCAGTTCTTC	CASSVDTGLGNEQFF	15	NA	NA	TRBV9	TRBJ2-1
TGTGCCAGCAGTTACTCATGGACAGAAAATACGCAGTATTTT	CASSYSWTENTQYF	14	NA	NA	TRBV6-5	TRBJ2-3
TGCGCCAGCAGCCACAGCTCGACAGTTTCGAACACTGAAGCTTTCTTT	CASSHSSTVSNTEAFF	16	NA	NA	TRBV4-1	TRBJ1-1
TGCAGTGCTTTTCACTACGAGCAGTACTTC	CSAFHYEQYF	10	NA	NA	TRBV20-1	TRBJ2-7
TGTGCCAGCAGCTTGGTCAGTGGGGCAGGCCCCATAGGTCAGCCCCAGCATTTT	CASSLVSGAGPIGQPQHF	18	NA	NA	TRBV5-5	TRBJ1-5
TGTGCCTGGAGTTTAGCGGGAACCGATACGCAGTATTTT	CAWSLAGTDTQYF	13	TRBD2	NA	TRBV30	TRBJ2-3
TGTGCTAGTGGTTTGTCGACAGGGGTCTCACACACAGATACGCAGTATTTT	CASGLSTGVSHTDTQYF	17	TRBD1	NA	TRBV12-5	TRBJ2-3
TGCGCCAGCAGCGCCGGGACAGGGACCTACGAGCAGTACTTC	CASSAGTGTYEQYF	14	TRBD1	NA	TRBV5-1	TRBJ2-7
TGTGCCAGCAGCTTAGGGACAGCCTACTACGAGCAGTACTTC	CASSLGTAYYEQYF	14	NA	NA	TRBV7-2	TRBJ2-7
TGCGCCAGCAGTTTCCTAGCGGGGGAAGAGACCCAGTACTTC	CASSFLAGEETQYF	14	TRBD2	NA	TRBV5-1	TRBJ2-5
TGTGCCAGTAGTATAGACCGGGACAGGGTGAACACTGAAGCTTTCTTT	CASSIDRDRVNTEAFF	16	TRBD1	NA	TRBV19	TRBJ1-1
TGCGCCAGCAGCTTTGGGACAGGGGTACTTCGGGATACGCAGTATTTT	CASSFGTGVLRDTQYF	16	TRBD1	NA	TRBV5-1	TRBJ2-3
TGTGCCAGCAGGGTATCGAGTAGTGAAGCTTTCTTT	CASRVSSSEAFF	12	NA	once	TRBV6-5	TRBJ1-1
TGTGCCAGCAGCTTATCACGGACAGGGAAGGGCTACACCTTC	CASSLSRTGKGYTF	14	TRBD1	NA	TRBV7-9	TRBJ1-2
TGCGCCAGCACTGCTGGGGGCCTCTCTGGGGCCAACGTCCTGACTTTC	CASTAGGLSGANVLTF	16	NA	NA	TRBV10-2	TRBJ2-6
TGTGCCAGCAGTTTATTTTCAGGGGGCTATGAGACCCAGTACTTC	CASSLFSGGYETQYF	15	TRBD1	NA	TRBV27	TRBJ2-5
TGTGCCAGTGCACGAGGGGGAAGAAGTGAAGCTTTCTTT	CASARGGRSEAFF	13	NA	NA	TRBV18	TRBJ1-1
TGTGCCAGCAGTCAGGGTAGCGGGCAGTTCTTC	CASSQGSGQFF	11	NA	NA	TRBV12-3/TRBV12-4	TRBJ2-1
TGCGCCAGCAGCTTGCACCGGCGGGGGCCGAGTGAAAAACTGTTTTTT	CASSLHRRGPSEKLFF	16	NA	NA	TRBV5-1	TRBJ1-4
TGTGCCAGCAGAAGCCAGGCAGGGGTGGCCGGGGAGCTGTTTTTT	CASRSQAGVAGELFF	15	NA	NA	TRBV7-2	TRBJ2-2
TGTGCCAGCAGCACCCAGGACAGGGGCCTCTACGGCTACACCTTC	CASSTQDRGLYGYTF	15	TRBD1	NA	TRBV5-4	TRBJ1-2
TGTGCCAGCAGTGAACGGGACTGGAATCAGCCCCAGCATTTT	CASSERDWNQPQHF	14	NA	NA	TRBV2	TRBJ1-5
TGTGCCTCCCTGGGGGCGCTGGGCACTGAAGCTTTCTTT	CASLGALGTEAFF	13	NA	NA	TRBV30	TRBJ1-1
TGTGCCAGTAGTCCGAGAAGGACTAGCGGAGCCACAGATACGCAGTATTTT	CASSPRRTSGATDTQYF	17	TRBD2	NA	TRBV19	TRBJ2-3
TGTGCCAGCAGCCCAGAAGGGGTACTGAATGAAAAACTGTTTTTT	CASSPEGVLNEKLFF	15	NA	NA	TRBV4-2	TRBJ1-4
TGTGCCAGCAGCTTGGTTGACAGGGGGCTTTCACCCCTCCACTTT	CASSLVDRGLSPLHF	15	TRBD1	NA	TRBV5-4	TRBJ1-6
TGTGCCAGCAGCTTAGATGGGGCGGGGAAGACCCAGTACTTC	CASSLDGAGKTQYF	14	NA	NA	TRBV11-3	TRBJ2-5
TGTGCCAGCAGTCTACGGACAGGCCGCACAGATACGCAGTATTTT	CASSLRTGRTDTQYF	15	TRBD1	NA	TRBV27	TRBJ2-3
TGCGCCAGCAGGTTAGAGGGTGGAGCCGAAGCTTTCTTT	CASRLEGGAEAFF	13	NA	NA	TRBV10-2	TRBJ1-1
TGTGCCAGCAGCTTTTCCCAGGCCTCGGGGGGGGAGCTGTTTTTT	CASSFSQASGGELFF	15	NA	NA	TRBV5-4	TRBJ2-2
TGTGCCATCAGTGAGTACGGGACAGGGACCTACGAGCAGTACTTC	CAISEYGTGTYEQYF	15	TRBD1	NA	TRBV10-3	TRBJ2-7
TGCGCCAGCAGCTTAACGAGGGCCCCTCAAGAGACCCAGTACTTC	CASSLTRAPQETQYF	15	NA	NA	TRBV5-1	TRBJ2-5
TGTGCCACCAGTGCGGGCGGGACAGGGGAGGATGAGCAGTTCTTC	CATSAGGTGEDEQFF	15	TRBD1	NA	TRBV24-1	TRBJ2-1
TGTGCCAGCAGCCCGGTTTCTGCGGGGGGGGTTACCGGGGAGCTGTTTTTT	CASSPVSAGGVTGELFF	17	TRBD2	NA	TRBV11-3	TRBJ2-2
TGTGCCAGCAGGCGTGGAGGAATGAACACTGAAGCTTTCTTT	CASRRGGMNTEAFF	14	NA	once	TRBV2	TRBJ1-1
TGTGCCAGCAGCTTAGTGTACAGGGGGCGCGCAACTAATGAAAAACTGTTTTTT	CASSLVYRGRATNEKLFF	18	TRBD1	NA	TRBV7-9	TRBJ1-4
TGTGCCAGCAGGGAATGGACAGGGTCTGGCCCTTTTAAGCAGTATTTT	CASREWTGSGPFKQYF	16	TRBD1	NA	TRBV6-1	TRBJ2-3
TGTGCCAGCAGTGGAGGGATCTCTGGGGCCAACGTCCTGACTTTC	CASSGGISGANVLTF	15	NA	NA	TRBV28	TRBJ2-6
TGTGCCAGCAGTCCCAGGTCCTCACCCCTCCACTTT	CASSPRSSPLHF	12	NA	NA	TRBV6-1	TRBJ1-6
TGTGCCACCAGTGATTTGAGCGTATATGGCTACACCTTC	CATSDLSVYGYTF	13	NA	NA	TRBV24-1	TRBJ1-2
TGTGCCAGCAGAATACGGTCCCACTGGAATGAGCAGTTCTTC	CASRIRSHWNEQFF	14	NA	NA	TRBV28	TRBJ2-1
TGTGCCAGCAGTCCCATCCTCCGGGGGACAGGGGGCACAGATACGCAGTATTTT	CASSPILRGTGGTDTQYF	18	TRBD1	NA	TRBV27	TRBJ2-3
TGTGCCAGCAGTGCCCACAGGGGCTCCTATAATTCACCCCTCCACTTT	CASSAHRGSYNSPLHF	16	TRBD1	NA	TRBV2	TRBJ1-6
TGCGCCAGCAGCAGCCAACAGGGGAGCGAAAAACTGTTTTTT	CASSSQQGSEKLFF	14	TRBD1	NA	TRBV5-1	TRBJ1-4
TGTGCCAGCAGTCTTCGACTAGCGGGGAGCACAGATACGCAGTATTTT	CASSLRLAGSTDTQYF	16	TRBD2	NA	TRBV5-4	TRBJ2-3
TGTGCCAGCAGCCAAAGGGGCCAGACCCCCTACTATGGCTACACCTTC	CASSQRGQTPYYGYTF	16	NA	NA	TRBV3-1/TRBV3-2	TRBJ1-2
TGTGCCATCAGTGACGCTGGGAGCAACAATGAGCAGTTCTTC	CAISDAGSNNEQFF	14	NA	few	TRBV10-3	TRBJ2-1
TGCAGCGTTGAAGATCTTCAGAAGGGGACGCAGTATTTT	CSVEDLQKGTQYF	13	NA	NA	TRBV29-1	TRBJ2-3
TGTGCCAGCAGCTCCTCAGTCTACGAGCAGTACTTC	CASSSSVYEQYF	12	NA	NA	TRBV7-9	TRBJ2-7
TGTGCCAGCAGTGAAGCGCTTCCGGGTGACCAGCCCCAGCATTTT	CASSEALPGDQPQHF	15	NA	NA	TRBV2	TRBJ1-5